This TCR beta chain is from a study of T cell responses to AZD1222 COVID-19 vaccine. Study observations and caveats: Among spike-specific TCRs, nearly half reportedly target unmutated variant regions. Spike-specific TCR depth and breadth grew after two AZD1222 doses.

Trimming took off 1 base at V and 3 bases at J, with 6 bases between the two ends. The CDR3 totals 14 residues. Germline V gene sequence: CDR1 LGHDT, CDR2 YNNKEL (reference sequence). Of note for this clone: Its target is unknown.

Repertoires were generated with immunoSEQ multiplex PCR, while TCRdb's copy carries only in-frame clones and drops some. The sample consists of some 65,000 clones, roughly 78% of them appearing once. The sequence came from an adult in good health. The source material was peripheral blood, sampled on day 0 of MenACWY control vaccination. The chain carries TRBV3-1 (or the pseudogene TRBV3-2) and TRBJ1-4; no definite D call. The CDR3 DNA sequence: TGTGCCAGCAGCCAAGTGGGATCTAATGAAAAACTGTTTTTT. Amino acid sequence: CASSQVGSNEKLFF.